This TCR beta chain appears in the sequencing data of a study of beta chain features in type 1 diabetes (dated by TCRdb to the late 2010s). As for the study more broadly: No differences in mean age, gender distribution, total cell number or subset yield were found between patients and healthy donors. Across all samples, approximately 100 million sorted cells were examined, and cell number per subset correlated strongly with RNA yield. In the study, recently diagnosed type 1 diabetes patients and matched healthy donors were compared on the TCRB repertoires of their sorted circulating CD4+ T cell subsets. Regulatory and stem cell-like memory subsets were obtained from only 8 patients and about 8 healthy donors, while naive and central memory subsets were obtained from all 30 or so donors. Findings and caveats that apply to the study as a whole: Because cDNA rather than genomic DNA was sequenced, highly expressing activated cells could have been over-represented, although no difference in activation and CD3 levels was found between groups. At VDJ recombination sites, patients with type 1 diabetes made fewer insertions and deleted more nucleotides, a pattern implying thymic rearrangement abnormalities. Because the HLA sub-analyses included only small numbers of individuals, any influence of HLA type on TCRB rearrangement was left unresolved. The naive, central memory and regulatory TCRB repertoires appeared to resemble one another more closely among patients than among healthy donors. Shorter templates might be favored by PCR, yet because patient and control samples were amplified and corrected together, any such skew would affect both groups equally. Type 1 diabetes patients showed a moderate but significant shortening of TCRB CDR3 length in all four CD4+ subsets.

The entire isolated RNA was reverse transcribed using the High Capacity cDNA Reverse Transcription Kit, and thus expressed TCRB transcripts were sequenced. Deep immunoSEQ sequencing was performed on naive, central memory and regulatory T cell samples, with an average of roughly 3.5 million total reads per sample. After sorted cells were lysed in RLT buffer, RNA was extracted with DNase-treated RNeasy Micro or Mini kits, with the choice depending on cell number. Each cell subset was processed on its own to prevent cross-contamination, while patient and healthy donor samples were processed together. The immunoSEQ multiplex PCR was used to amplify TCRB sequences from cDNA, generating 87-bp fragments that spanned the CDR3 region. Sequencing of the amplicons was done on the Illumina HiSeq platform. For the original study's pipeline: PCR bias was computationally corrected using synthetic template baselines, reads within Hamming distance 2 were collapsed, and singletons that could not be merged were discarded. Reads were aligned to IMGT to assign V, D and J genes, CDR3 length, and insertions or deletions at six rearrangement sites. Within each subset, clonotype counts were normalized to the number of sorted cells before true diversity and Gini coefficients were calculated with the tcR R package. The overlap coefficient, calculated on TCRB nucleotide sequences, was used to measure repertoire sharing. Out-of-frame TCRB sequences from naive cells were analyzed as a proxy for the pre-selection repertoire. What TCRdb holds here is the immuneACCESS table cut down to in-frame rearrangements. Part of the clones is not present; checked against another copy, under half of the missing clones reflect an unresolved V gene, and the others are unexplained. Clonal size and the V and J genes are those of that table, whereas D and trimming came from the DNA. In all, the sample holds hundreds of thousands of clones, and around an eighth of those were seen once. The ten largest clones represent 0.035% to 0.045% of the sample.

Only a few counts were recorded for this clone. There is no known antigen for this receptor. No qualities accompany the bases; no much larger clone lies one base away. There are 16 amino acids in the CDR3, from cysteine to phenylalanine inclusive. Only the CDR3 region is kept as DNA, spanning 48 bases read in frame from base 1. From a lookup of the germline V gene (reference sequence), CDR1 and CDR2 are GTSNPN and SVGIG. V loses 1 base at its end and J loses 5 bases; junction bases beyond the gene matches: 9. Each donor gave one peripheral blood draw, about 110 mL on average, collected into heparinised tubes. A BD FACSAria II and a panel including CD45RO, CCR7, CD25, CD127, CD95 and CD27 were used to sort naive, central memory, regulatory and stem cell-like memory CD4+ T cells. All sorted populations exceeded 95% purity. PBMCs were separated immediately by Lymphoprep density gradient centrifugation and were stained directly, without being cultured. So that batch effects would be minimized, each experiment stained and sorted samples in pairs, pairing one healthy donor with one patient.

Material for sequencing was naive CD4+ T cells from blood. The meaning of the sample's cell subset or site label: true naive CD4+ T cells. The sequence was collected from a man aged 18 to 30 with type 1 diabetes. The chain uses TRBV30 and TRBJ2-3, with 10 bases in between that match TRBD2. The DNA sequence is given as TGTGCCTGGAGTGACTTCCTAGCGGGAGTAGTAGATACGCAGTATTTT. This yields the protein CAWSDFLAGVVDTQYF.